This T cell receptor (beta chain) was captured by sequencing in a study of shared clonotypes between healthy human individuals. Researchers drew on about 90 million PBMCs for genomic DNA from unsorted samples. This clone was counted a single time. Per the original data handling: ImmunoSEQ junction-only sequences lacked quality scores, so their filtering differed. Profiled with immunoSEQ multiplex PCR; TCRdb holds only in-frame clones, not every one. Clone size and the V and J calls come from that table; the DNA yielded D and trimming. The sample lists about 560,000 clones; roughly four fifths were seen once. From germline, CDR1 is MDHEN and CDR2 SYDVKM. The CDR3 totals 14 residues. J was trimmed by 4 bases and V by 6 bases; bases with no gene match: 4.

The clonotype was recovered from a woman in her thirties or forties in good health. Some clones in this sample may be carry-over from other donors' samples. Sequenced input: PBMCs. The rearrangement uses TRBV28 and TRBJ1-2; 11 bases are shared with TRBD1. The CDR3 sequence: CASRLGTGGYGYTF. The CDR3 DNA follows: TGTGCCAGCAGGTTGGGGACAGGGGGCTATGGCTACACCTTC.